A single sample is the source of the 27 T cell receptor beta chains below, sequenced in a study of shared clonotypes between healthy human individuals. Method: immunoSEQ multiplex PCR; TCRdb's copy keeps in-frame clones and lacks some. There are 2 million or so clones in the sample; 85% to 95% occur only once, and 0.13% lies in the top ten. The sequenced sample consisted of naive CD4+ T cells sorted from blood. As to subset: CD45RA+ positively selected. Receptors originate from a man between 18 and 35 years old in good health.

This clone was counted only a few times. V and J are TRBV5-1 and TRBJ2-1, with D possibly being TRBD2 (6 bases). Trimming removed 3 bases from V and 8 bases from J, with 21 bases in between. The germline V gene encodes CDR1 SGHRS and CDR2 YFSETQ. CDR3 length: 16 residues. CDR3 DNA: TGCGCCAGCAGCTGGGTCAGGACTACAGATAGGGATGAGCAGTTCTTC. Translating gives CASSWVRTTDRDEQFF.

Turning to this clone: This sample also contains other DNA sequences that code for the same CDR3. This chain joins TRBV20-1 and TRBJ1-1; D is ambiguous. Per germline, CDR1 DFQATT and CDR2 SNEGSKA (reference sequence). The CDR3 is 10 residues long. Trimming removed 2 bases at V and 6 bases at J, with 4 bases between. CDR3: CSARRAEAFF. CDR3 nucleotides: TGCAGTGCTAGACGGGCTGAAGCTTTCTTT.

Comment on this clone: Other DNA sequences in this specimen translate into the identical CDR3. The rearrangement links TRBV28 to TRBJ2-7, with D unclear. This CDR3 has 12 residues. In germline, CDR1 is MDHEN, CDR2 SYDVKM. Trimming shortened V by 2 bases and J by 4 bases, and 6 bases separated the two germline ends. CDR3 sequence: CASSLVGYEQYF. CDR3 coding DNA: TGTGCCAGCAGTTTAGTGGGGTACGAGCAGTACTTC.

The CDR3 spells CASSPAGQGVYEQYF. In nucleotides, the CDR3 is TGTGCCAGCAGTCCAGCGGGACAGGGTGTCTACGAGCAGTACTTC. This chain links TRBV6-1 with TRBJ2-7; 9 nucleotides match TRBD1. With 5 bases clipped from V and 3 bases from J, the junction kept 8 bases outside the gene matches. The germline gives CDR1 MNHNS, CDR2 SASEGT. The CDR3 sequence is 15 residues long.

This CDR3 reads CACWVGTGAHEQYF. For the CDR3, the DNA is TGTGCCTGCTGGGTCGGGACAGGGGCCCACGAGCAGTACTTC. V and J are TRBV30 and TRBJ2-7, with 10 bases identical to TRBD1. The germline CDR1 and CDR2 sequences are GTSNPN and SVGIG (reference sequence). Trimming removed 6 bases from V and 5 bases from J; junction bases left unmatched: 10. There are 14 residues in the CDR3.

The chain is built from TRBV2 and TRBJ1-2; 7 bases fit TRBD1. Germline V gives CDR1 SNHLY, CDR2 FYNNEI. This CDR3 has 15 residues. V was clipped by 6 bases and J by 8 bases; unmatched bases: 15. For the CDR3, the DNA is TGTGCCAGCAGGAAAGATGTGACAGGGACGATGGGCTACACCTTC. It translates to CASRKDVTGTMGYTF.

The chain employs TRBV5-3 and TRBJ2-7, with D unclear. TRBV5-3 is sorted into the ORF group, with uncertain function. The CDR3 is 11 residues long. V lost 5 bases, J lost 3 bases, and 6 bases lay in between. The CDR3 DNA reads TGTGCCAGAAGTTGGGACTACGAGCAGTACTTC. It codes for CARSWDYEQYF.

The rearrangement links TRBV14 to TRBJ1-1; the D is unclear. V lost 4 bases and J 0 bases, leaving 9 bases between the germline ends. Looked up from germline, CDR1 is SGHDN and CDR2 is FVKESK. This CDR3 contains 14 residues. The DNA of the CDR3 is TGTGCCAGCAGCCGCAGTAACCTGAACACTGAAGCTTTCTTT. Translation gives CASSRSNLNTEAFF.

This clone was counted a few times. The J gene is TRBJ2-1, the V gene TRBV7-2; 15 bases align to TRBD2. V lost 5 bases and J lost 7; bases outside the gene matches: 6. The germline V gene has CDR1 SGHTA and CDR2 FQGNSA. The CDR3 covers 16 residues. The chain's CDR3 is CASSTAGTSGRNEQFF. The DNA for the CDR3 is TGTGCCAGCAGCACAGCCGGGACTAGCGGGAGGAATGAGCAGTTCTTC.

V is TRBV2 and J is TRBJ1-4; a weak D match, TRBD1 (5 bases). V was pared by 7 bases and J by 8 bases, with 17 bases between. Germline V gives CDR1 SNHLY, CDR2 FYNNEI. The CDR3 covers 14 residues. The CDR3: CASNEAGRGEKLFF. CDR3 coding DNA: TGTGCCAGCAACGAGGCGGGGCGCGGGGAAAAACTGTTTTTT.

The chain combines TRBV2 with TRBJ2-1; 7 bases align to TRBD1. This CDR3 region has 15 residues. V lost 7 bases and J lost 2; bases outside the gene matches: 8. The germline V gene encodes CDR1 SNHLY and CDR2 FYNNEI. CDR3 protein: CASTGGQGPYNEQFF. As DNA, the CDR3 is TGTGCCAGCACAGGGGGACAAGGGCCCTACAATGAGCAGTTCTTC. Supplemented by reference TRBV2 and TRBJ2-1, the full variable domain reads EPEVTQTPSHQVTQMGQEVILRCVPISNHLYFYWYRQILGQKVEFLVSFYNNEISEKSEIFDDQFSVERPDGSNFTLKIRSTKLEDSAMYFCASTGGQGPYNEQFFGPGTRLTVL.

This rearrangement joins TRBV6-4 to TRBJ2-6, with D maybe TRBD2 (5 bases). V lost 2 bases, J lost 5 bases, and 13 bases lay in between. CDR1 and CDR2 (germline): MRHNA, SNTAGT. The CDR3 loop spans 16 amino acids. The CDR3 is CASSDGVAGRANVLTF. The CDR3 DNA is TGTGCCAGCAGTGACGGGGTTGCGGGCAGGGCCAACGTCCTGACTTTC.

The chain has TRBV10-3 and TRBJ2-2; the match to TRBD2 covers 14 bases. CDR3 length: 14 amino acids. Germline V gene lookup returns CDR1 ENHRY and CDR2 SYGVKD. After removal of 11 bases from V and 6 bases from J, the junction contained 5 bases not matched to a gene. The CDR3 nucleotides are TGTGCCCTAGGGACTAGCGGGAGTTCCGGGGAGCTGTTTTTT. Amino acid sequence: CALGTSGSSGELFF.

With respect to this clone: A much larger clone lies a single base off, so this may be a read error. The genes are TRBV6-5 and TRBJ1-5; D not resolved. The CDR3 contains 13 residues. Germline-derived CDR1 and CDR2 are MNHEY and SVGAGI. V lost 6 bases and J lost 0, with 6 bases in between. CDR3 in DNA: TGTGCCAGCAGGTTAGATAGCAATCAGCCCCAGCATTTT. Protein: CASRLDSNQPQHF.

CDR3 protein: CASSGTSGGSEFF. The CDR3 nucleotides are TGCGCCAGCAGCGGGACTAGCGGGGGGTCCGAGTTCTTC. The V gene is TRBV5-1, the J gene TRBJ2-1; 15 bases fit TRBD2. This CDR3 has 13 amino acids. V was pared by 4 bases and J by 14 bases, with 4 bases of the junction left unmatched. Germline V gene data show CDR1 as SGHRS and CDR2 as YFSETQ. Based on the CDR3 plus reference TRBV5-1 and TRBJ2-1, the full variable domain is KAGVTQTPRYLIKTRGQQVTLSCSPISGHRSVSWYQQTPGQGLQFLFEYFSETQRNKGNFPGRFSGRQFSNSRSEMNVSTLELGDSALYLCASSGTSGGSEFFGPGTRLTVL.

A note on this clone: Other nucleotide sequences in the sample specify the same CDR3. This sequence joins TRBV5-4 and TRBJ1-6; the D is unclear. The V end lost 4 bases, the J end lost 2 bases, and 1 base lay between the germline ends. Looked up from germline, CDR1 is SGHNT and CDR2 is YYREEE (reference sequence). The CDR3 runs to 12 residues. CDR3 nucleotides: TGTGCCAGCAGCCCCTATAATTCACCCCTCCACTTT. This translates into CASSPYNSPLHF.

V gene TRBV5-5 combines with J gene TRBJ2-1; 13 bases are a match to TRBD2. Germline lookup yields CDR1 SGHKS and CDR2 YYEKEE (reference sequence). The V and J ends lost 5 bases and 14 bases, in that order; junction bases with no gene match: 10. This CDR3 region has 14 residues. The CDR3 protein is CASRTGTSGVLEFF. In DNA form, the CDR3 reads TGTGCCAGCAGAACCGGGACTAGCGGGGTACTTGAGTTCTTC.

This rearrangement joins TRBV19 to TRBJ2-1; a weak D match, TRBD2 (6 bases). The CDR3 contains 11 residues. The germline V and J ends were trimmed by 1 base and 15 bases, with 10 bases remaining between them. Per the germline V gene, CDR1 is LNHDA and CDR2 is SQIVND (reference sequence). The CDR3 sequence is CASSIGDLGFF. CDR3 in DNA: TGTGCCAGTAGTATAGGGGACTTGGGGTTCTTC.

This clone has more than one count but fewer than ten. An end of the junction does not agree with germline; a read error may underlie this. The rearrangement links TRBV5-6 to TRBJ2-3; the match to TRBD1 covers 10 bases. CDR3 size: 11 residues. Germline V gives CDR1 SGHDT, CDR2 YYEEEE. The DNA of the CDR3 is TGTGCCAGCAGCAAGGGACAGGGGCTGGATTTT. It yields the protein CASSKGQGLDF.

The J gene is TRBJ2-3, the V gene TRBV7-2, with D perhaps TRBD2 (6 bases). Germline-derived CDR1 and CDR2 are SGHTA and FQGNSA. CDR3 length: 15 residues. Deletions cut 2 bases from V and 3 bases from J, with 12 bases between. The CDR3 loop reads CASSLTLLATDTQYF. CDR3 nucleotides: TGTGCCAGCAGCTTAACTCTCCTAGCGACAGATACGCAGTATTTT.

The chain recombines TRBV29-1 with TRBJ2-7, with 8 bases that match TRBD2. The germline V gene has CDR1 SQVTM and CDR2 ANQGSEA. V gave up 5 bases and J gave up 4 bases; unmatched junction bases: 4. This CDR3 has 12 amino acids. The CDR3 sequence: CSVQRGSYEQYF. CDR3 DNA: TGCAGCGTTCAGCGGGGGAGTTACGAGCAGTACTTC.

This chain joins TRBV11-2 and TRBJ1-1; D call uncertain. The germline CDR1 and CDR2 sequences are SGHAT and FQNNGV. The germline V and J ends were trimmed by 5 bases and 5 bases, with 15 bases remaining between them. The CDR3 totals 14 residues. CDR3 bases: TGTGCCAGCAGCCTTCCTTATGGCGGGACTGAAGCTTTCTTT. It codes for CASSLPYGGTEAFF.

The chain combines TRBV5-4 with TRBJ2-7; no reliable D call. The germline gives CDR1 SGHNT, CDR2 YYREEE (reference sequence). The CDR3 contains 12 residues. V shed 4 bases and J shed 5 bases, with 10 bases lying between them. CDR3 DNA: TGTGCCAGCAGCAACCTAGGCCACGAGCAGTACTTC. Translation: CASSNLGHEQYF.

This chain uses TRBV30 with TRBJ2-1, with TRBD1 matching over 8 bases. The CDR3 sequence is 13 residues long. J was trimmed by 12 bases and V by 0 bases; bases with no gene match: 7. Per germline, CDR1 GTSNPN and CDR2 SVGIG (reference sequence). CDR3 residues: CAWSVKTGTGQFF. Written as DNA, the CDR3 is TGTGCCTGGAGTGTGAAAACCGGGACAGGGCAGTTCTTC.

A word on this clone: The sample carries other DNA sequences with the same CDR3. The chain carries TRBV6-1 and TRBJ2-1, with D perhaps TRBD2 (5 bases). Per germline, CDR1 MNHNS and CDR2 SASEGT. The V gene lost 1 base and the J gene lost 10 bases, with 14 bases spanning the gap. This CDR3 comprises 14 residues. CDR3 coding DNA: TGTGCCAGCAGTGAAGAGGGCGGGCTGGGGGAGCAGTTCTTC. Amino acids: CASSEEGGLGEQFF.

V is TRBV5-1 and J is TRBJ2-1, with a possible D match to TRBD1 (6 bases). V lost 1 base and J lost 0, with 17 bases in between. Germline V CDR1 and CDR2: SGHRS, YFSETQ. The CDR3 loop spans 18 amino acids. CDR3 DNA sequence: TGCGCCAGCAGCTTGCGAACCCGTACAGGGAGCTCCTACAATGAGCAGTTCTTC. Translation: CASSLRTRTGSSYNEQFF.

The DNA for the CDR3 is TGTGCCAGCAGTTCCCGTACTAGTTGGTACGAGCAGTACTTC. Protein product: CASSSRTSWYEQYF. The chain uses TRBV28 and TRBJ2-7; the D gene is possibly TRBD2 (5 bases). V lost 4 bases and J lost 4, with 14 bases in between. Germline V gives CDR1 MDHEN, CDR2 SYDVKM. The CDR3 extends over 14 amino acids. Filled out from reference TRBV28 and TRBJ2-7, the complete variable domain reads DVKVTQSSRYLVKRTGEKVFLECVQDMDHENMFWYRQDPGLGLRLIYFSYDVKMKEKGDIPEGYSVSREKKERFSLILESASTNQTSMYLCASSSRTSWYEQYFGPGTRLTVT.